This TCR beta chain is drawn from a study of human T cells and chemical hapten exposure. Overall study: Mostly female, the patients presented with alopecia areata, totalis or universalis. General study points: PT1 expanded TCR counts and patch test score were linked, and their correlation was positive.

The time point denotes: pre-sensitization, week 0. The treatment was: therapeutic diphenylcyclopropenone sensitization with weekly scalp DPC. The V gene's germline CDR1 is MNHEY and CDR2 SMNVEV (reference sequence). The CDR3 has 15 residues. Within the library, unique molecular identifiers were attached to each individual cDNA molecule. TCRdb redid the calling of the RACE reads with MiXCR, one entry per CDR3 protein. In the table there are tens of thousands of distinct CDR3 sequences, approximately 11% of which are singletons. This clonotype was counted a few times. Its antigen is currently unknown. A read error may account for a junction end that differs from germline.

Source: whole blood, taken in connection with sensitization to the hapten diphenylcyclopropenone (DPC). The receptor was isolated from a woman aged 45-59 years with alopecia areata. Some clones in this sample may be carry-over from other donors' samples. The chain carries TRBV27 and TRBJ2-2; possibly TRBD2 for D (6 bases). CDR3 region: CASTPRDSNTGELFF. The DNA for the CDR3 is TGTGCCAGCACCCCCCGGGACTCGAATACCGGGGAGCTGTTTTTT.